The subject of this entry is one T cell receptor (beta chain). The antigen is unknown. The sample is drawn from a study of cytomegalovirus exposure and HLA in healthy donors. Study-wide results and caveats: Across donors, presence/absence analyses took sequencing depth to be roughly uniform.

Germline-derived CDR1 and CDR2 are MDHEN and SYDVKM. The V gene lost 6 bases and the J gene lost 4 bases, with 24 bases spanning the gap. The CDR3 length is 18 residues. 60 Vbeta and 13 Jbeta primers were used in PCR. TCRdb's table, derived via immunoSEQ multiplex PCR, lists solely in-frame clones and lacks some. There are around 91,000 clones in the sample; over 60% occur only once, and about 4.6% lies in the top ten. Sequenced: PBMCs. The rearrangement joins TRBV28 to TRBJ1-4, with D perhaps TRBD1 (5 bases). The receptor comes from a woman aged 40 to 49 in good health and CMV-seropositive. CDR3: CASSKKTATGGFNEKLFF. The DNA of the CDR3 is TGTGCCAGCAGCAAAAAAACGGCTACAGGAGGGTTTAATGAAAAACTGTTTTTT.